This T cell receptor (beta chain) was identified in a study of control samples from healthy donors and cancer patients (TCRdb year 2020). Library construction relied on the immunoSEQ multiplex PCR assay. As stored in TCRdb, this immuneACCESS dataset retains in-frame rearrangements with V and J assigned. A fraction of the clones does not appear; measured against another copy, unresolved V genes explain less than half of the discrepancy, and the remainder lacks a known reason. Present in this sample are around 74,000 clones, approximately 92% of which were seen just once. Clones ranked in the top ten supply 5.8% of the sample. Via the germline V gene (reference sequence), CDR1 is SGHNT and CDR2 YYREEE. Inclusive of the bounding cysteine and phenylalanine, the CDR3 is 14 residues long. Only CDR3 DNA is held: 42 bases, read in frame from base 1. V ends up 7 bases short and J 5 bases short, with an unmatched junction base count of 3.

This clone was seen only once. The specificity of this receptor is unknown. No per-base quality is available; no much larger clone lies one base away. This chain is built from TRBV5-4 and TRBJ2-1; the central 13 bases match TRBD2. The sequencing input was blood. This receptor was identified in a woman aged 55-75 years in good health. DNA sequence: TGTGCCAGCGGACTAGCGGGAGTTAACAATGAGCAGTTCTTC. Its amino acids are CASGLAGVNNEQFF. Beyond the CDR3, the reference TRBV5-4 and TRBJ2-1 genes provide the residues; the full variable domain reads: ETGVTQSPTHLIKTRGQQVTLRCSSQSGHNTVSWYQQALGQGPQFIFQYYREEENGRGNFPPRFSGLQFPNYSSELNVNALELDDSALYLCASGLAGVNNEQFFGPGTRLTVL.